Following are 30 T cell receptor beta chains from one sample sequenced in a study of T cell repertoires in cytomegalovirus infection. TCRdb itself ran the reads through MiXCR, one entry per CDR3 protein. This table holds about 350,000 distinct CDR3 sequences, about 32% found once. These receptors' antigens are unknown. This material consisted of cultured PBMCs, taken from culture after CMV antigen stimulation. These receptors were obtained from a human donor in good health (CMV status not recorded). Some clones in this sample may be carry-over from other donors' samples.

This clonotype was observed a handful of times. V usage is TRBV12-3 or TRBV12-4 and J usage is TRBJ1-1, with TRBD1 identical over 7 bases. The CDR3 has 14 residues. The V segment lost 2 bases and the J segment 4 bases; nucleotides outside the gene matches: 4. CDR3 residues: CASSLQGVGTEAFF. CDR3 DNA: TGTGCCAGCAGTTTACAGGGGGTAGGCACTGAAGCTTTCTTT.

This clonotype was recorded at least ten times. The V gene is TRBV7-2, the J gene TRBJ2-7, with 7 bases identical to TRBD1. V gave up 1 base and J gave up 4 bases; unmatched junction bases: 4. Germline V gives CDR1 SGHTA, CDR2 FQGNSA. The CDR3 runs to 14 residues. In DNA form, the CDR3 reads TGTGCCAGCAGCTTAGACAGGGGAAGATACGAGCAGTACTTC. Translating it yields CASSLDRGRYEQYF.

On this clonotype: At one boundary the junction diverges from the germline segment, which might be a read error. The rearrangement uses TRBV2 and TRBJ2-3; D is undetermined. The CDR3 has 14 residues. Germline V gene data show CDR1 as SNHLY and CDR2 as FYNNEI. The CDR3 spells CSSSAVGRRDTQYF. The CDR3 DNA reads TGTTCCAGCAGTGCGGTGGGTAGACGCGATACGCAGTATTTT.

The chain joins TRBV7-2 to TRBJ1-6; D gene unclear. Germline CDR1 and CDR2: SGHTA and FQGNSA. The CDR3 consists of 15 residues. Trimming took 6 bases from V and 6 from J, leaving 15 bases between them. The CDR3 DNA reads TGTGCCAGCAGGCCCCTCGCAGGAGCTAATTCACCCCTCCACTTT. Amino acids: CASRPLAGANSPLHF.

The chain carries TRBV4-1 and TRBJ2-3; D unresolved. CDR3 length: 13 residues. Trimming took off 1 base at V and 9 bases at J, with 11 bases between the two ends. The V gene's germline CDR1 is MGHRA and CDR2 YSYEKL. This CDR3 is CASSQVDLGTQYF. CDR3 nucleotides: TGCGCCAGCAGCCAAGTGGATCTCGGAACGCAGTATTTT.

The J gene is TRBJ2-1, the V gene TRBV15; 9 bases fit TRBD2. From germline, CDR1 is LNHNV and CDR2 YYDKDF (reference sequence). V lost 5 bases, J lost 7 bases, and 3 bases stayed unmatched. The CDR3 totals 13 residues. The CDR3, as DNA: TGTGCCACCAGCTCGGGACTAGCTAATGAGCAGTTCTTC. Amino acids: CATSSGLANEQFF.

V usage is TRBV6-2 or TRBV6-3 and J usage is TRBJ2-1; no reliable D call. Trimming took 0 bases from V and 2 from J, leaving 11 bases between them. This CDR3 comprises 16 residues. Germline V gives CDR1 MNHEY, CDR2 SVGEGT. CDR3 bases: TGTGCCAGCAGTTACTCGCTCGGGTCGCCCTACAATGAGCAGTTCTTC. It yields the protein CASSYSLGSPYNEQFF.

This chain connects TRBV7-2 to TRBJ2-1; D uncertain. The CDR3 has 17 residues. V lost 6 bases and J 0 bases, leaving 18 bases between the germline ends. Germline lookup yields CDR1 SGHTA and CDR2 FQGNSA. CDR3 in amino acids: CASSLIPRPSSYNEQFF. In DNA form, the CDR3 reads TGTGCCAGCAGTCTAATTCCAAGACCCAGCTCCTACAATGAGCAGTTCTTC. Full variable domain (missing parts from reference TRBV7-2 and TRBJ2-1): GAGVSQSPSNKVTEKGKDVELRCDPISGHTALYWYRQSLGQGLEFLIYFQGNSAPDKSGLPSDRFSAERTGGSVSTLTIQRTQQEDSAVYLCASSLIPRPSSYNEQFFGPGTRLTVL.

A few counts support this clonotype. The chain couples TRBV19 to TRBJ2-7; the match to TRBD2 covers 7 bases. V was pared by 2 bases and J by 2 bases, with 6 bases of the junction left unmatched. Germline CDR1 reads LNHDA; CDR2 reads SQIVND (reference sequence). This CDR3 spans 15 amino acids. Written as DNA, the CDR3 is TGTGCCAGTAGTATAAGCGGGGCTCCCACCTACGAGCAGTACGTC. Encoded protein: CASSISGAPTYEQYV.

This clonotype has ten or more counts. The chain joins TRBV7-6 to TRBJ1-4, with a possible D match to TRBD1 (5 bases). The CDR3 loop spans 15 amino acids. The germline V and J ends were trimmed by 4 bases and 10 bases, with 19 bases remaining between them. Germline V lookup: CDR1 SGHVS, CDR2 FNYEAQ. The CDR3 coding sequence is TGTGCCAGCAGCTACCGAGGGGCGCGCTTCCGAAAACTGTTTTTT. Translated: CASSYRGARFRKLFF.

The chain uses TRBV7-2 and TRBJ2-7; D unresolved. Per the germline V gene, CDR1 is SGHTA and CDR2 is FQGNSA. The CDR3 length is 13 residues. The germline V and J ends were trimmed by 3 bases and 4 bases, with 10 bases remaining between them. The CDR3 DNA reads as TGTGCCAGCAGCTTGACTCCTAGGTACGAGCAGTACGTC. This codes for CASSLTPRYEQYV.

The chain uses TRBV4-1 and TRBJ2-5; D is possibly TRBD1 (5 bases). Germline-derived CDR1 and CDR2 are MGHRA and YSYEKL. With 0 bases removed from V and 0 bases from J, the gap between germline ends came to 11 bases. The CDR3 is made up of 16 amino acids. CDR3 amino acids: CASSQDQGKYQETQYF. The DNA for the CDR3 is TGCGCCAGCAGCCAAGATCAGGGCAAGTACCAAGAGACCCAGTACTTC.

This clonotype was observed a few times. This rearrangement joins TRBV7-8 to TRBJ1-3; TRBD1 is a possible D gene (5 bases). Germline V gene sequence: CDR1 SGHVS, CDR2 FQNEAQ. The CDR3 sequence is 14 residues long. The V gene lost 3 bases and the J gene lost 4 bases, with 10 bases spanning the gap. CDR3 bases: TGTGCCAGCAGCTTTGGGGGAAACGGAAACACCATATATTTT. Translated: CASSFGGNGNTIYF.

The sample holds a few counts of this clonotype. The chain recombines TRBV7-9 with TRBJ2-7; 7 nucleotides match TRBD2. This CDR3 spans 15 amino acids. CDR1 SEHNR and CDR2 FQNEAQ come from the germline V gene (reference sequence). Unmatched junction bases numbered 4, after V lost 0 bases and J lost 2 bases. Written as DNA, the CDR3 is TGTGCCAGCAGCTTAGCGCCTAGCGGAACCTACGAGCAGTACTTC. It codes for CASSLAPSGTYEQYF.

The V call is TRBV3-1, the J call TRBJ2-1, with 7 bases lining up with TRBD2. V gave up 2 bases and J gave up 3 bases; unmatched junction bases: 7. The germline gives CDR1 LGHDT, CDR2 YNNKEL (reference sequence). This CDR3 spans 16 amino acids. The CDR3 is CASSQHGTTLYNEQFF. In nucleotides, the CDR3 is TGTGCCAGCAGCCAACACGGGACTACTCTCTACAATGAGCAGTTCTTC.

V and J are TRBV5-1 and TRBJ2-1, with 13 positions matching TRBD2. The CDR3 length is 15 residues. Per germline, CDR1 SGHRS and CDR2 YFSETQ. V lost 8 bases to trimming and J lost 7 bases; unmatched junction nucleotides: 9. The CDR3 loop is CASETGTSGKNEQFF. The DNA for the CDR3 is TGCGCCAGTGAGACCGGGACTAGCGGGAAAAATGAGCAGTTCTTC.

This clonotype has only a few counts. This chain links TRBV11-2 with TRBJ1-3; 7 bases are a match to TRBD1. CDR1 and CDR2 from the germline V gene are SGHAT and FQNNGV. The V segment lost 4 bases and the J segment 0 bases; nucleotides outside the gene matches: 3. The CDR3 consists of 15 residues. In DNA form, the CDR3 reads TGTGCCAGCAGCTCGGGGACAGTCTCTGGAAACACCATATATTTT. Protein product: CASSSGTVSGNTIYF. The whole variable domain, filled in from reference TRBV11-2 and TRBJ1-3, reads EAGVAQSPRYKIIEKRQSVAFWCNPISGHATLYWYQQILGQGPKLLIQFQNNGVVDDSQLPKDRFSAERLKGVDSTLKIQPAKLEDSAVYLCASSSGTVSGNTIYFGEGSWLTVV.

This clonotype has only a few counts. The rearrangement joins TRBV7-9 to TRBJ2-5, with TRBD2 matching 13 bases. Per the germline V gene, CDR1 is SEHNR and CDR2 is FQNEAQ (reference sequence). With V trimmed by 5 bases and J by 4 bases, 16 bases remained unmatched. The CDR3 sequence is 19 residues long. CDR3 DNA: TGTGCCAGCAGCGACGGGACTAGCGGGATCCCCCCCCCGCGAGAGACCCAGTACTTC. The encoded protein is CASSDGTSGIPPPRETQYF.

The V and J genes are TRBV7-6 and TRBJ2-7, with D possibly TRBD1 on 5 matching bases. CDR3 length: 14 residues. The V end was cut by 5 bases, the J end by 0 bases, with 11 bases between. In germline, CDR1 is SGHVS, CDR2 FNYEAQ. Here the CDR3 DNA reads TGTGCCAGCAGCCCACAGGAAAGCTCCTACGAGCAGTACTTC. This codes for CASSPQESSYEQYF.

The gene calls are TRBV11-2 and TRBJ2-1, with D possibly TRBD1 on 5 matching bases. The CDR3 covers 14 residues. V was cut by 7 bases and J by 2 bases, with 12 bases left in between. Germline V lookup: CDR1 SGHAT, CDR2 FQNNGV. The CDR3 reads CASTPGAAYNEQFF. The CDR3 DNA reads TGTGCCAGCACCCCTGGGGCGGCCTACAATGAGCAGTTCTTC.

Only a few counts were recorded for this clonotype. The CDR3 sequence: CASSTSTSLTEAFF. The CDR3 bases are TGTGCCAGTAGTACATCAACGTCTCTCACTGAAGCTTTCTTT. V and J are TRBV19 and TRBJ1-1; D is uncertain. Germline CDR1 reads LNHDA; CDR2 reads SQIVND (reference sequence). There are 14 residues in the CDR3. The V end lost 4 bases, the J end lost 4 bases, and 13 bases lay between the germline ends. The full variable domain, completed using reference TRBV19 and TRBJ1-1, is DGGITQSPKYLFRKEGQNVTLSCEQNLNHDAMYWYRQDPGQGLRLIYYSQIVNDFQKGDIAEGYSVSREKKESFPLTVTSAQKNPTAFYLCASSTSTSLTEAFFGQGTRLTVV.

The table lists this clonotype with a few counts. The chain has TRBV6-2 or TRBV6-3 and TRBJ2-2, with no clear D. V lost 1 base and J lost 1, with 4 bases in between. From germline, CDR1 is MNHEY and CDR2 SVGEGT. This CDR3 has 14 residues. The CDR3 region has the DNA TGTGCCAGCAGTTACTGGGGGAACACCGGGGAGCTGTTTTTT. It codes for CASSYWGNTGELFF.

V is TRBV7-8 and J is TRBJ2-1, with TRBD2 identical over 7 bases. With V trimmed by 7 bases and J by 2 bases, 8 bases remained unmatched. The CDR3 contains 15 residues. From germline, CDR1 is SGHVS and CDR2 FQNEAQ. The CDR3 DNA is TGTGCCAGCATTGACGGGAGGACGACCTACAATGAGCAGTTCTTC. It translates to CASIDGRTTYNEQFF.

This clonotype was picked up a small number of times. V is TRBV7-2 and J is TRBJ2-7; 13 positions agree with TRBD2. V was clipped by 1 base and J by 3 bases; unmatched bases: 0. The CDR3 totals 15 residues. Looked up from germline, CDR1 is SGHTA and CDR2 is FQGNSA. The chain's CDR3 is CASSLGLAGGYEQYV. As DNA, the CDR3 is TGTGCCAGCAGCTTAGGACTAGCGGGAGGCTACGAGCAGTACGTC.

In this sample, this clonotype turned up many times. The chain combines TRBV7-2 with TRBJ2-1; the D gene is possibly TRBD2 (6 bases). Germline loops: CDR1 SGHTA, CDR2 FQGNSA. This CDR3 comprises 16 residues. V lost 5 bases and J lost 0, with 14 bases in between. CDR3 nucleotide sequence: TGTGCCAGCAGCCTTAGCGGCAGCGGCTCCTACAATGAGCAGTTCTTC. Its protein product is CASSLSGSGSYNEQFF.

The chain uses TRBV4-1 and TRBJ1-3; D unresolved. Germline values: CDR1 MGHRA, CDR2 YSYEKL. This CDR3 is built from 18 residues. V gave up 0 bases and J gave up 0 bases, with 15 bases separating them. Here the CDR3 DNA reads TGCGCCAGCAGCCAAGATGGGGTAGGGAGCGGCTCTGGAAACACCATATATTTT. It is translated as CASSQDGVGSGSGNTIYF.

This clonotype was counted only a few times. The chain combines TRBV6-2 or TRBV6-3 with TRBJ2-7; D may be TRBD1 (6 bases). With 5 bases removed from V and 0 bases from J, the gap between germline ends came to 17 bases. CDR1 and CDR2 from the germline V gene are MNHEY and SVGEGT. This CDR3 comprises 16 residues. The CDR3 protein is CASSQPLGHSSYEQYF. CDR3 DNA: TGTGCCAGCAGTCAACCGCTGGGACACAGCTCCTACGAGCAGTACTTC.

This clonotype was found a few times. V and J are TRBV18 and TRBJ2-6; 9 bases agree with TRBD1. After removal of 3 bases from V and 0 bases from J, the junction contained 3 bases not matched to a gene. CDR3 length: 17 residues. Germline-derived CDR1 and CDR2 are KGHSH and LQKENI. CDR3 loop: CASSPSTGGSGANVLTF. In DNA, the CDR3 is TGTGCCAGCTCACCCTCGACAGGGGGCTCTGGGGCCAACGTCCTGACTTTC.

The chain recombines TRBV7-9 with TRBJ2-3; tentatively, D is TRBD2 (5 bases). From germline, CDR1 is SEHNR and CDR2 FQNEAQ (reference sequence). The V and J ends lost 6 bases and 5 bases respectively, with 21 bases between them. The CDR3 length is 16 residues. CDR3 protein: CASSHSRGITGDTQYF. In DNA form, the CDR3 reads TGTGCCAGCAGTCATTCGAGAGGGATCACCGGAGATACGCAGTATTTT. The full variable domain, completed using reference TRBV7-9 and TRBJ2-3, is DTGVSQNPRHKITKRGQNVTFRCDPISEHNRLYWYRQTLGQGPEFLTYFQNEAQLEKSRLLSDRFSAERPKGSFSTLEIQRTEQGDSAMYLCASSHSRGITGDTQYFGPGTRLTVL.

The J gene is TRBJ2-7, the V gene TRBV6-2 or TRBV6-3; 9 bases are a match to TRBD1. V dropped 4 bases and J dropped 5; count of bases not matched to a gene: 6. The CDR3 loop spans 14 amino acids. CDR1 is MNHEY, CDR2 SVGEGT, per germline. Written as DNA, the CDR3 is TGTGCCAGCAGTTTCCGGGACAGGGCCCACGAGCAGTACTTC. Translating gives CASSFRDRAHEQYF.